These 3 T cell receptor beta chains were all obtained from the same sample, sequenced in a study of cytomegalovirus exposure and HLA in healthy donors. Primers for the PCR totalled 60 Vbeta and 13 Jbeta. Only in-frame clones appear in the TCRdb table, and some are missing; sequencing was by immunoSEQ multiplex PCR. Of some 170,000 clones in the sample, 80% are singletons; the top ten hold roughly 9.7%. The material sequenced was PBMCs. These receptors were taken from a man aged 18 to 29 in good health and CMV-seropositive.

This clone was seen more than once but under ten times. V gene TRBV18 combines with J gene TRBJ1-5; no firm D call. V was cut by 2 bases and J by 0 bases, with 11 bases left in between. CDR3 length equals 16 residues. Germline CDR1 is KGHSH and CDR2 is LQKENI. The CDR3 nucleotides read TGTGCCAGCTCACCATACGGTTCGAATAGCAATCAGCCCCAGCATTTT. This gives the protein CASSPYGSNSNQPQHF.

The J gene is TRBJ2-5, the V gene TRBV21-1; the table assigns TRBD2, which was not confirmed against the DNA. TRBV21-1 is given as a pseudogene. The CDR3 consists of 13 residues. CDR3: CASSKVDLETQYF. The DNA of the CDR3 is TGTGCCAGCAGCAAAGTGGACTTAGAGACCCAGTACTTC.

This chain uses TRBV9 with TRBJ2-5, with 9 bases that match TRBD2. With V trimmed by 3 bases and J by 4 bases, 7 bases remained unmatched. From germline, CDR1 is SGDLS and CDR2 YYNGEE. CDR3 size: 15 residues. The CDR3 loop is CASSEGGRVRETQYF. The CDR3 coding sequence is TGTGCCAGCAGCGAGGGCGGGAGGGTGCGAGAGACCCAGTACTTC. The complete variable domain, with remaining parts taken from reference TRBV9 and TRBJ2-5, reads DSGVTQTPKHLITATGQRVTLRCSPRSGDLSVYWYQQSLDQGLQFLIQYYNGEERAKGNILERFSAQQFPDLHSELNLSSLELGDSALYFCASSEGGRVRETQYFGPGTRLLVL.